One and the same sample provided the 3 T cell receptor beta chains below, sequenced in a study of response to subunit inactivated influenza vaccine. Each CDR3 protein is one row after TCRdb ran MiXCR on the RT-PCR reads. The data show about 500,000 distinct CDR3 sequences, approximately 7.2% seen once. Specimen: PBMCs from blood, collected less than 25 months after vaccination. The receptor set was obtained from a man between 50 and 69 years old who received an inactivated influenza vaccine.

The chain links TRBV7-6 to TRBJ2-1; D may correspond to TRBD1 or TRBD2 (6 bases each). Trimming stripped 3 bases from V and 0 bases from J, with 15 bases between. CDR3 size: 17 residues. From germline, CDR1 is SGHVS and CDR2 FNYEAQ. The CDR3 here is CASSLFGGLSSYNEQFF. Here the CDR3 DNA reads TGTGCCAGCAGCTTGTTCGGGGGCTTAAGCTCCTACAATGAGCAGTTCTTC.

This clonotype was counted many times. The J gene is TRBJ2-2, the V gene TRBV12-3 or TRBV12-4, with TRBD2 matching over 8 bases. The V segment lost 7 bases and the J segment 0 bases; nucleotides outside the gene matches: 13. The CDR3 consists of 18 residues. The CDR3 bases are TGTGCCAGCACTCCACCGGCGGGAGGTCTTTCGAACACCGGGGAGCTGTTTTTT. Protein sequence: CASTPPAGGLSNTGELFF.

J is TRBJ1-1 and V is TRBV7-9; D is unclear. Germline loops: CDR1 SEHNR, CDR2 FQNEAQ (reference sequence). This CDR3 contains 15 residues. Trimming removed 0 bases at V and 1 base at J, with 9 bases between. The CDR3 region is CASSLAQLPNTEAFF. Written as DNA, the CDR3 is TGTGCCAGCAGCTTAGCTCAGCTCCCGAACACTGAAGCTTTCTTT.